This T cell receptor beta chain was identified in a study of CD8 T cells in ankylosing spondylitis (TCRdb year 2017). Notes on the research overall: The study profiled T cell receptor beta repertoires in healthy donors and ankylosing spondylitis patients to find disease-linked TCR variants. The full study cohort was made up of 25 ankylosing spondylitis patients and 108 healthy donors. Peripheral blood was sampled, and synovial fluid was additionally collected from ankylosing spondylitis patients.

For this clonotype: What this receptor recognizes is not known. No qualities accompany the bases; no much larger clone lies one base away.

Sequenced on an Illumina HiSeq 2500. Quantitative 5'-RACE with molecular barcodes was used to prepare TCR beta libraries. From the authors' description of their analysis: Disease-linked TCR variants were identified with a new computational method built on a probabilistic model of VDJ rearrangement. Clones were called with MiXCR by TCRdb after fastp trimmed the public reads at Q25, and only in-frame beta chains were retained. Each CDR3 protein appears once, grouped with its most common genes and DNA. TCRdb, not the authors, supplied the V and J calls. Present in this sample are about 540,000 distinct CDR3 sequences, approximately 12% of which were seen just once. Together, the top ten hold approximately 6.2% of the sample. The CDR3 runs 12 residues from the cysteine to the phenylalanine. Of the read, only the CDR3 DNA is kept; its 36 bases are in frame from base 1. After removal of 7 bases from V and 0 bases from J, the junction retains 2 bases not matched to a gene. CDR1 and CDR2 are read off the germline V gene (reference sequence) as DFQATT and SNEGSKA.

Paper-wide results and their limitations: The disease-linked clones had a CD8+ phenotype and were found at relatively low frequencies in peripheral blood. Some motif variants were previously reported in synovial fluid and blood of reactive arthritis patients, suggesting common disease-initiation mechanisms. Blood from ankylosing spondylitis patients appeared to be characterized by a TCR beta motif composed of roughly 8 highly homologous amino acid variants. According to the report, matched synovial fluid samples from ankylosing spondylitis patients were significantly enriched for the disease-linked clones.

This clonotype was sampled from a male donor with ankylosing spondylitis. The sequencing sample was made of blood, either unsorted or a sorted T cell fraction (not recorded which). This chain is built from TRBV20-1 and TRBJ2-5; a stretch of 7 junction bases matches TRBD2. In nucleotide form, the sequence is TGCAGTGGTAGCGGGTACCAAGAGACCCAGTACTTC. The translation is CSGSGYQETQYF.